This T cell receptor (beta chain) is from a study of blood T cell repertoires in COVID-19. Turning to the study itself: From the United States, Italy and Spain came samples of acute and convalescent COVID-19. PBMCs, B-cell-depleted T cells, or T cells were the source of the cDNA or gDNA that made up the material.

Assay: immunoSEQ multiplex PCR; the TCRdb copy retains only in-frame clones and omits some. Of approximately 260,000 clones in the sample, 84% were seen once. This clone was observed a handful of times. The V gene lost 2 bases and the J gene lost 5 bases, with 9 bases spanning the gap. The CDR3 runs 13 residues. From germline, CDR1 is SQVTM and CDR2 ANQGSEA. The sequence came from a human donor in a cohort sampled during active COVID-19. Specimen: peripheral blood. V is TRBV29-1 and J is TRBJ2-2; D ambiguous. The CDR3 region is CSVELVFTGELFF. For the CDR3, the DNA is TGCAGCGTTGAACTAGTGTTTACCGGGGAGCTGTTTTTT.